These 14 T cell receptor beta chains share one sample of origin, sequenced in a study of T cell responses to AZD1222 COVID-19 vaccine. The method was immunoSEQ multiplex PCR; TCRdb's version includes in-frame clones alone and lacks a portion of them. The sample holds 95,000 to 150,000 clones, under 85% seen once. The sequencing here drew on peripheral blood, taken on day 0 of AZD1222 vaccination. These receptors all stem from an adult in good health.

This sequence joins TRBV27 and TRBJ1-3, with D tentatively TRBD1 (5 bases). In germline, CDR1 is MNHEY, CDR2 SMNVEV (reference sequence). This CDR3 region has 17 residues. Trimming stripped 5 bases from V and 7 bases from J, with 24 bases between. CDR3 amino acids: CASSNRTPNPWRNTIYF. CDR3 in DNA: TGTGCCAGCAGTAACAGGACACCTAACCCTTGGAGGAACACCATATATTTT.

CDR3 nucleotides: TGTGCCAGCAGCTTACAGGGGACGGTCGGGGAGCTGTTTTTT. Translation gives CASSLQGTVGELFF. The rearrangement joins TRBV7-9 to TRBJ2-2; a weak D match, TRBD1 (6 bases). This CDR3 spans 14 amino acids. With 2 bases removed from V and 7 bases from J, the gap between germline ends came to 11 bases. Per germline, CDR1 SEHNR and CDR2 FQNEAQ (reference sequence).

On this clone: The sample has other DNA sequences that encode this CDR3 too. CDR3 bases: TGTGCCAGCAGCTTAGGGCAGTCGAACACTGAAGCTTTCTTT. Translated: CASSLGQSNTEAFF. The chain carries TRBV7-9 and TRBJ1-1; the D is unclear. The CDR3 runs to 14 residues. Trimming cost V 1 base and J 1 base, with 7 bases left between them. From germline, CDR1 is SEHNR and CDR2 FQNEAQ (reference sequence).

This sequence joins TRBV5-8 and TRBJ2-5; 11 nucleotides align to TRBD2. CDR1 SGHTS and CDR2 YDEGEE come from the germline V gene. This CDR3 is built from 19 residues. V lost 0 bases and J lost 5; bases outside the gene matches: 15. The CDR3 is CASSLGWLAGGRSSETQYF. CDR3 in DNA: TGTGCCAGCAGCTTGGGGTGGCTAGCGGGGGGCCGATCCTCGGAGACCCAGTACTTC.

J is TRBJ2-2 and V is TRBV13; D is tentatively TRBD1 or TRBD2 (6 bases each). The CDR3 sequence is 16 residues long. Between the trimmed V and J ends, which lost 2 bases and 4 bases, there was a span of 14 bases. Germline-derived CDR1 and CDR2 are PRHDT and FYEKMQ (reference sequence). The CDR3 DNA reads TGTGCCAGCAGCTTAAGGGGGGCATTGGGCACCGGGGAGCTGTTTTTT. As protein: CASSLRGALGTGELFF.

This clone was recorded once. The genes are TRBV19 and TRBJ1-3; D is unresolved. CDR1 is LNHDA and CDR2 is SQIVND in the germline V gene (reference sequence). With 5 bases removed from V and 2 bases from J, the gap between germline ends came to 10 bases. This CDR3 has 14 residues. The CDR3 loop is CASSENLPGNTIYF. CDR3 coding DNA: TGTGCCAGTAGTGAGAACCTGCCTGGAAACACCATATATTTT.

The CDR3 DNA sequence: TGTGCCAGCAGCTCACAGGCGGCGCCTTACAATGAGCAGTTCTTC. Protein product: CASSSQAAPYNEQFF. The V and J genes are TRBV7-2 and TRBJ2-1; possibly TRBD1 for D (5 bases). Germline CDR1 SGHTA, CDR2 FQGNSA. This CDR3 contains 15 residues. Trimming took 4 bases from V and 4 from J, leaving 14 bases between them. Drawing the rest from reference TRBV7-2 and TRBJ2-1, the complete variable domain is GAGVSQSPSNKVTEKGKDVELRCDPISGHTALYWYRQSLGQGLEFLIYFQGNSAPDKSGLPSDRFSAERTGGSVSTLTIQRTQQEDSAVYLCASSSQAAPYNEQFFGPGTRLTVL.

This clone has a handful of counts. The chain links TRBV6-2 or TRBV6-3 to TRBJ2-7; D uncertain. Germline CDR1 is MNHEY and CDR2 is SVGEGT. V was clipped by 2 bases and J by 2 bases, with 1 base between them. This CDR3 contains 11 residues. The CDR3 protein is CASSYTYEQYF. CDR3 DNA: TGTGCCAGCAGTTACACCTACGAGCAGTACTTC.

The V and J genes are TRBV11-3 and TRBJ2-1, with D perhaps TRBD1 (6 bases). V lost 6 bases and J 8 bases, leaving 11 bases between the germline ends. Germline CDR1 reads SGHNT; CDR2 reads YENEEA. The CDR3 sequence is 12 residues long. The CDR3 DNA reads as TGTGCCAGCAGTAACAGGGTCGATGAGCAGTTCTTC. This translates into CASSNRVDEQFF.

CDR3 loop: CASSLDSYGYTF. CDR3 nucleotides: TGTGCCAGCAGCCTAGACAGCTATGGCTACACCTTC. This chain uses TRBV7-2 with TRBJ1-2; maybe TRBD1 (5 bases). The V gene's germline CDR1 is SGHTA and CDR2 FQGNSA. This CDR3 comprises 12 residues. Deletions cut 5 bases from V and 4 bases from J, with 8 bases between.

The chain joins TRBV28 to TRBJ1-6; D is uncertain. CDR1 is MDHEN and CDR2 is SYDVKM in the germline V gene. The CDR3 totals 16 residues. Trimming removed 6 bases at V and 0 bases at J, with 12 bases between. The CDR3 protein is CASSPSASSYNSPLHF. The CDR3, as DNA: TGTGCCAGCAGCCCATCAGCCAGCTCCTATAATTCACCCCTCCACTTT.

This chain connects TRBV9 to TRBJ1-4; no definite D call. V lost 7 bases and J 0 bases, leaving 7 bases between the germline ends. CDR3 size: 13 residues. Germline CDR1 SGDLS, CDR2 YYNGEE. CDR3 protein: CASGRSTNEKLFF. The CDR3 DNA reads TGTGCCAGCGGCCGATCAACTAATGAAAAACTGTTTTTT.

This chain connects TRBV7-2 to TRBJ2-1; 13 bases are shared with TRBD2. The CDR3 is 15 residues long. Unmatched junction bases numbered 2, after V lost 1 base and J lost 8 bases. Germline assignment: CDR1 SGHTA and CDR2 FQGNSA. The CDR3 nucleotides read TGTGCCAGCAGCTTAGAACTAGCGGGGGGGCATGAGCAGTTCTTC. This sequence encodes CASSLELAGGHEQFF.

The chain uses TRBV25-1 and TRBJ2-5, with D perhaps TRBD2 (5 bases). CDR1 MGHDK and CDR2 SYGVNS come from the germline V gene. This CDR3 comprises 15 residues. V was shortened by 1 base and J by 1 base, with 10 bases between the two germline ends. The CDR3 loop reads CASSELRGIQETQYF. CDR3 nucleotide sequence: TGTGCCAGCAGTGAATTAAGAGGGATCCAAGAGACCCAGTACTTC.